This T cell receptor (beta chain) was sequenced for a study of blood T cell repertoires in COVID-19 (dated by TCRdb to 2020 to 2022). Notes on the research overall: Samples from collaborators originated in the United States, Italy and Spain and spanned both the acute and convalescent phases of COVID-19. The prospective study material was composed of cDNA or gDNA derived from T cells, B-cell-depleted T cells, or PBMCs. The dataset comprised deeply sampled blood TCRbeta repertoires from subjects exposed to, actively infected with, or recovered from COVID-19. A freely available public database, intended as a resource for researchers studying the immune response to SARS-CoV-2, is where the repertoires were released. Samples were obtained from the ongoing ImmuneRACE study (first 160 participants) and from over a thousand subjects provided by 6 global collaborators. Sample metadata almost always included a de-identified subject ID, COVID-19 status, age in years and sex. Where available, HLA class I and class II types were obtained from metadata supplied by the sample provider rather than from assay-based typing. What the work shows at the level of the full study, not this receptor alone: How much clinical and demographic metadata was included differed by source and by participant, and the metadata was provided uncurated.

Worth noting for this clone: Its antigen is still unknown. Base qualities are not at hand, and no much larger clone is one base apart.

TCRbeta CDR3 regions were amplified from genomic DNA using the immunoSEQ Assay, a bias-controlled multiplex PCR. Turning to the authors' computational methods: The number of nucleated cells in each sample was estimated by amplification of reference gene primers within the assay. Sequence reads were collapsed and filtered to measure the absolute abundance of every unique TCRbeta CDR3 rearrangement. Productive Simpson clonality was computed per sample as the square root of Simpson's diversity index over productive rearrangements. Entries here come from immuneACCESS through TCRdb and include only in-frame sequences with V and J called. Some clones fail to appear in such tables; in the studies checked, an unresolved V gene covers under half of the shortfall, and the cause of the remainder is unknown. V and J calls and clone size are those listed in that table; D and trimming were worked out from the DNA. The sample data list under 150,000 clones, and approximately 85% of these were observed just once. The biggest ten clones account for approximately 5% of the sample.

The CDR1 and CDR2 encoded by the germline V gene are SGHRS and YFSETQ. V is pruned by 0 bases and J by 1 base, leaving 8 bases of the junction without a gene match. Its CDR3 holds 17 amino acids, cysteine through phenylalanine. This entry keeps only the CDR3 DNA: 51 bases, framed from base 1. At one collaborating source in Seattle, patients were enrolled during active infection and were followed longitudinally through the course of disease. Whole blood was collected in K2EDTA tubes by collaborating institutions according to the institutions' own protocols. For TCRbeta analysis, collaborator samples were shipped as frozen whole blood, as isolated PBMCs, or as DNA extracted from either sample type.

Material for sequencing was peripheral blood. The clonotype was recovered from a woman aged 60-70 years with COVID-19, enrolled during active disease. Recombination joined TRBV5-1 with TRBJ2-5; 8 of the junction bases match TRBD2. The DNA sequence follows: TGCGCCAGCAGCTTGGCGGGTAGCGGGGACACCCAAGAGACCCAGTACTTC. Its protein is CASSLAGSGDTQETQYF.